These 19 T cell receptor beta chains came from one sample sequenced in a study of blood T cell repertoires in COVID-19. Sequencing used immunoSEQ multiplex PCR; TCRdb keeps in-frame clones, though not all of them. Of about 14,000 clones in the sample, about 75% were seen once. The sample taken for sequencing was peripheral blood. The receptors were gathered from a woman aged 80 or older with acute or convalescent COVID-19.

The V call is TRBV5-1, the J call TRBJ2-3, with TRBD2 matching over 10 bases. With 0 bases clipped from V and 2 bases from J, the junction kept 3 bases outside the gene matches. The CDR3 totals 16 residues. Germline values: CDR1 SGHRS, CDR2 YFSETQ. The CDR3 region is CASSLGLAGDTDTQYF. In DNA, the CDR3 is TGCGCCAGCAGCTTGGGGCTAGCGGGGGACACAGATACGCAGTATTTT.

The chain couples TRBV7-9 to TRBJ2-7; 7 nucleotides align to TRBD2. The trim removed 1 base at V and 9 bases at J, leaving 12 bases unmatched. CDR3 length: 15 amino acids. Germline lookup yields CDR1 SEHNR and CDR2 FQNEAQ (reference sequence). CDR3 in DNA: TGTGCCAGCAGCTTAGAGGGTCTAGCGGTCACCGTGCAGTACTTC. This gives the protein CASSLEGLAVTVQYF.

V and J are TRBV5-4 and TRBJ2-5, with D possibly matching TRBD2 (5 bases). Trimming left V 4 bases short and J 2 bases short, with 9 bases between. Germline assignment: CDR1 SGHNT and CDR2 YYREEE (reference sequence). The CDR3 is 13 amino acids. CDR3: CASSPDFQETQYF. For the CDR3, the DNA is TGTGCCAGCAGCCCGGACTTTCAAGAGACCCAGTACTTC.

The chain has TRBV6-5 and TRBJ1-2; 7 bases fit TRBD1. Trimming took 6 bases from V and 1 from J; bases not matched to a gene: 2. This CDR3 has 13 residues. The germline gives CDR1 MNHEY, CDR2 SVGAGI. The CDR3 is CASSRDSNYGYTF. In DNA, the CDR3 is TGTGCCAGCAGCCGGGACAGTAACTATGGCTACACCTTC.

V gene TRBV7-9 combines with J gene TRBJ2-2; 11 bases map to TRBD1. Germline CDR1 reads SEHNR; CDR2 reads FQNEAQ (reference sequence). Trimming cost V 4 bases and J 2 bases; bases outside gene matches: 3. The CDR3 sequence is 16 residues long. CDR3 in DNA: TGTGCCAGCAGCTCCGGGACAGGGGGAAACACCGGGGAGCTGTTTTTT. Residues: CASSSGTGGNTGELFF.

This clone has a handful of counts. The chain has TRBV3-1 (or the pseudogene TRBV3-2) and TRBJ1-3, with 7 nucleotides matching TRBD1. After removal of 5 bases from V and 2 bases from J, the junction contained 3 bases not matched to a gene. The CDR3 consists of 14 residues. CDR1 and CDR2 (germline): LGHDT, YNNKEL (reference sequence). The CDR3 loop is CASSSTGPGNTIYF. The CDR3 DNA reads TGTGCCAGCAGCTCGACAGGGCCTGGAAACACCATATATTTT.

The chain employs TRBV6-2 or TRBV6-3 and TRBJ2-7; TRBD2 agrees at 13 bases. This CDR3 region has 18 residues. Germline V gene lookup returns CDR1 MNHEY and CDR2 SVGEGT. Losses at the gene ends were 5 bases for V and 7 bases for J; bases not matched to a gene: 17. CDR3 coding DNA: TGTGCCAGCAGTCCGCCTCCTACTAGCGGGGGGGCCGGGAGTGAGCAGTACTTC. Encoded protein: CASSPPPTSGGAGSEQYF.

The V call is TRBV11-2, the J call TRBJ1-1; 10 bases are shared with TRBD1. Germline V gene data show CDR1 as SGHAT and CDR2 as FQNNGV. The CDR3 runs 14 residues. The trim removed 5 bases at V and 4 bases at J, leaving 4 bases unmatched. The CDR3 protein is CASSPDRGTTEAFF. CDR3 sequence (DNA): TGTGCCAGCAGCCCGGACAGGGGGACCACTGAAGCTTTCTTT. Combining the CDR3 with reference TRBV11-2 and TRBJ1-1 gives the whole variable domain EAGVAQSPRYKIIEKRQSVAFWCNPISGHATLYWYQQILGQGPKLLIQFQNNGVVDDSQLPKDRFSAERLKGVDSTLKIQPAKLEDSAVYLCASSPDRGTTEAFFGQGTRLTVV.

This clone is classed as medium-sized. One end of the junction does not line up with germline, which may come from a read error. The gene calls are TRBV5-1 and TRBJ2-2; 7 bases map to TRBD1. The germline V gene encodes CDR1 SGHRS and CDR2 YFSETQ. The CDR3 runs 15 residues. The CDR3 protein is CASSGTATNSGELFF. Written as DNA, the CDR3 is TGCGCCAGCAGCGGGACAGCGACTAACAGCGGGGAGCTGTTTTTT.

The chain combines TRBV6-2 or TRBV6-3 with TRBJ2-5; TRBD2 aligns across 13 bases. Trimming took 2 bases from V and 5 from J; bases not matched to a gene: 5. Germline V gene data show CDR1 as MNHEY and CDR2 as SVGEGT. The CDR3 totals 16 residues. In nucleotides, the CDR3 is TGTGCCAGCAGTTACGGGGGACTAGCGGGGCTGGAGACCCAGTACTTC. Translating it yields CASSYGGLAGLETQYF.

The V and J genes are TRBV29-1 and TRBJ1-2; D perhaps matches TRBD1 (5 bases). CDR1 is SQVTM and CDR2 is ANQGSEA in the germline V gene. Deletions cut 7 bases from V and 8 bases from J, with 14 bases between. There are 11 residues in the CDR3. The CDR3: CSARGSQGYTF. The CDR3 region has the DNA TGCAGCGCTCGGGGGAGCCAAGGCTACACCTTC.

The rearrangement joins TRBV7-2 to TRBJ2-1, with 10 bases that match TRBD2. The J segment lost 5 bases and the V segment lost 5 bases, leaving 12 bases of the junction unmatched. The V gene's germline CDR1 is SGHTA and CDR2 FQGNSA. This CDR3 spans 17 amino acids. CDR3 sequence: CASSQLAGAVRNNEQFF. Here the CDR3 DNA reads TGTGCCAGCAGCCAGCTAGCGGGGGCCGTTCGGAACAATGAGCAGTTCTTC.

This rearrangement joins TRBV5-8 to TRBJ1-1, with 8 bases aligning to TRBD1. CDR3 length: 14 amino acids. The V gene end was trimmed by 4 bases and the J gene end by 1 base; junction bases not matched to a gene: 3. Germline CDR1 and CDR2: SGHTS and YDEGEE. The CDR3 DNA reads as TGTGCCAGCAGCCCCGGGACAGGGAACACTGAAGCTTTCTTT. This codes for CASSPGTGNTEAFF.

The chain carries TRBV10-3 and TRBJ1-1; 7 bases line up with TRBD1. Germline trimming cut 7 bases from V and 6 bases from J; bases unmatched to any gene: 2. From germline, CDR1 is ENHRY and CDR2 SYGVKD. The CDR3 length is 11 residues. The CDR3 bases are TGTGCCATCACAACAGGGGCTGAAGCTTTCTTT. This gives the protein CAITTGAEAFF.

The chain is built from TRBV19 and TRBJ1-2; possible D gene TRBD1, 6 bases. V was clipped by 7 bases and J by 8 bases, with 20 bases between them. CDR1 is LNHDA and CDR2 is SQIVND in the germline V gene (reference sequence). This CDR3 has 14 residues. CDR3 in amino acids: CASNRERGPYGYTF. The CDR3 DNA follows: TGTGCCAGTAACAGGGAGAGGGGACCTTACGGCTACACCTTC.

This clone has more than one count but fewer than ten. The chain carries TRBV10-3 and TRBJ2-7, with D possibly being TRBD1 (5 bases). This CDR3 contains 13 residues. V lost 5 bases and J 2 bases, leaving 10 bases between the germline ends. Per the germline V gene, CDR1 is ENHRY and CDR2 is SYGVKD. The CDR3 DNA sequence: TGTGCCATCAGTAGCAGGGTTCCCTACGAGCAGTACTTC. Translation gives CAISSRVPYEQYF.

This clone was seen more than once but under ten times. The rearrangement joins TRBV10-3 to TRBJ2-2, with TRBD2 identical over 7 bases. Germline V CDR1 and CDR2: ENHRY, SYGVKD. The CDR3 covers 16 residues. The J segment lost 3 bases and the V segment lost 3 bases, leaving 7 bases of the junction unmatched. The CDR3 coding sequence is TGTGCCATCAGTGACTTCGGGGACTACTACACCGGGGAGCTGTTTTTT. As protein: CAISDFGDYYTGELFF.

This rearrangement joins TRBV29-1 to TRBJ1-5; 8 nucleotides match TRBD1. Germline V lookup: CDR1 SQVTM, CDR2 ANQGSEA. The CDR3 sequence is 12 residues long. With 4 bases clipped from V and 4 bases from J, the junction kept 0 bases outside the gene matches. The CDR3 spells CSVGQGNQPQHF. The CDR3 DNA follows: TGCAGCGTTGGACAGGGGAATCAGCCCCAGCATTTT.

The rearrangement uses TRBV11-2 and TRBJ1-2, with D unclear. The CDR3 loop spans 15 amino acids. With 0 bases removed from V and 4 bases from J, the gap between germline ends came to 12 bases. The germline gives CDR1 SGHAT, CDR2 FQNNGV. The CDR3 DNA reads TGTGCCAGCAGCTTAGATCGTGGGCAGTTCTATGGCTACACCTTC. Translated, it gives CASSLDRGQFYGYTF.